Detailed here is one T cell receptor beta chain. The antigen remains unidentified. This sample is part of a study of blood T cells in healthy people across ages. Caucasian, healthy and from Russia, the donors were aged between roughly 6 and 100. Together with a sample-barcoded 5' primer, a J-beta primer mix was included in a second PCR lasting about 7 to 12 cycles. TCRdb passed the 5' RACE reads through MiXCR, listing each CDR3 protein once. The table shows about 1.8 million distinct CDR3 sequences, with 40% to 55% occurring only once. Study-wide points: Per million T cells, TCR beta diversity dropped about linearly as age rose. Long-lived donors had more naive CD4+ cells and higher diversity than aged donors.

The CDR3 length is 12 residues. Trimming pared 1 base from V and 10 bases from J, leaving 10 bases between. Germline V gene data show CDR1 as MGHDK and CDR2 as SYGVNS. The origin of this receptor is a woman between 40 and 50 years old in good health. The rearrangement links TRBV25-1 to TRBJ1-2; D is ambiguous. The sequenced sample consisted of blood. The CDR3 DNA reads as TGTGCCAGCAGTGAATCTCGACATGACTACACCTTC. Translation gives CASSESRHDYTF.